The 15 T cell receptor beta chains below were found in one sample sequenced in a study of blood T cell repertoires in COVID-19. Sequencing was performed with immunoSEQ multiplex PCR; in TCRdb, only in-frame clones are kept and a portion is missing. The profile shows about 350,000 clones, approximately 89% of them singletons. Sequenced material: peripheral blood. The receptors come from a woman between 18 and 29 years old who had recovered from COVID-19.

The chain has TRBV5-1 and TRBJ2-4; 7 nucleotides line up with TRBD2. CDR1 and CDR2 (germline): SGHRS, YFSETQ. Germline trimming cut 4 bases from V and 1 base from J; bases unmatched to any gene: 17. The CDR3 extends over 19 amino acids. CDR3: CASSLTAGRGIWAKNIQYF. The DNA of the CDR3 is TGCGCCAGCAGCCTAACAGCGGGACGGGGCATTTGGGCCAAAAACATTCAGTACTTC.

As regards this clone: Different DNA sequences within this sample yield the same CDR3. This chain joins TRBV5-1 and TRBJ1-2, with D possibly matching TRBD1 (5 bases). Between the trimmed V and J ends, which lost 0 bases and 2 bases, there was a span of 5 bases. Germline V lookup: CDR1 SGHRS, CDR2 YFSETQ. The CDR3 length is 13 residues. CDR3 loop: CASSLGQNYGYTF. CDR3 bases: TGCGCCAGCAGCTTGGGACAGAACTATGGCTACACCTTC.

The rearrangement joins TRBV9 to TRBJ2-2; D is possibly TRBD1 (7 bases). Trimming took 4 bases from V and 4 from J, leaving 17 bases between them. The CDR3 has 16 amino acids. Germline CDR1 and CDR2: SGDLS and YYNGEE. CDR3 region: CASSLGGDRPTGELFF. In DNA, the CDR3 is TGTGCCAGCAGCCTAGGCGGGGACAGACCCACCGGGGAGCTGTTTTTT.

This chain links TRBV29-1 with TRBJ2-3; 7 positions match TRBD2. The CDR3 loop spans 14 amino acids. CDR1 is SQVTM, CDR2 ANQGSEA, per germline. J gave up 7 bases and V 4 bases, and 11 bases lay outside the gene matches. CDR3 loop: CSVGWEGGTNTQYF. The CDR3, as DNA: TGCAGCGTTGGGTGGGAGGGCGGTACAAATACGCAGTATTTT.

The chain joins TRBV2 to TRBJ1-4, with D unclear. The CDR3 has 15 amino acids. In germline, CDR1 is SNHLY, CDR2 FYNNEI. Trimming shortened V by 7 bases and J by 3 bases, and 15 bases separated the two germline ends. In DNA, the CDR3 is TGTGCCAGCACCCCCCGGAGACCTCCTAATGAAAAACTGTTTTTT. It specifies CASTPRRPPNEKLFF. Using reference TRBV2 and TRBJ1-4 for the parts outside the CDR3, the full variable domain is EPEVTQTPSHQVTQMGQEVILRCVPISNHLYFYWYRQILGQKVEFLVSFYNNEISEKSEIFDDQFSVERPDGSNFTLKIRSTKLEDSAMYFCASTPRRPPNEKLFFGSGTQLSVL.

This chain links TRBV7-2 with TRBJ2-5, with 8 nucleotides matching TRBD1. The junction had 7 bases not matched to a gene; V was cut back by 2 bases and J by 5 bases. The CDR3 sequence is 15 residues long. Germline V gene sequence: CDR1 SGHTA, CDR2 FQGNSA. The CDR3 sequence: CASSLSQGAIETQYF. The DNA for the CDR3 is TGTGCCAGCAGCTTATCGCAGGGGGCAATTGAGACCCAGTACTTC.

The V and J genes are TRBV18 and TRBJ1-5, with 7 bases lining up with TRBD1. V shed 5 bases, J shed 2 bases, and the junction held 9 bases outside the gene matches. This CDR3 region has 16 residues. Germline V gene lookup returns CDR1 KGHSH and CDR2 LQKENI. CDR3 loop: CASSDTGDLGNQPQHF. The CDR3 region has the DNA TGTGCCAGCTCAGACACAGGGGACTTGGGCAATCAGCCCCAGCATTTT.

V and J are TRBV12-5 and TRBJ1-2, with D perhaps matching TRBD1 (5 bases). Germline loops: CDR1 LGHNT, CDR2 FRNRAP. Trimming left V 3 bases short and J 6 bases short, with 11 bases between. This CDR3 is built from 13 residues. In DNA, the CDR3 is TGTGCTAGTGGTTTTGGTGCAGGGAATGGCTACACCTTC. Translating it yields CASGFGAGNGYTF.

This chain links TRBV18 with TRBJ1-5; 12 bases are shared with TRBD1. CDR1 is KGHSH and CDR2 is LQKENI in the germline V gene. Trimming took 3 bases from V and 4 from J; bases not matched to a gene: 13. This CDR3 has 19 amino acids. The CDR3 loop is CASSPSGTGGGSRNQPQHF. The CDR3 nucleotides are TGTGCCAGCTCACCGTCCGGGACAGGGGGCGGTTCACGGAATCAGCCCCAGCATTTT.

The chain joins TRBV27 to TRBJ2-6, with a possible D match to TRBD2 (6 bases). Germline CDR1 and CDR2: MNHEY and SMNVEV (reference sequence). This CDR3 comprises 16 residues. V lost 1 base and J lost 2, with 9 bases in between. The CDR3 reads CASSLLGGTGANVLTF. The CDR3 nucleotides are TGTGCCAGCAGTTTATTAGGCGGGACTGGGGCCAACGTCCTGACTTTC.

The gene calls are TRBV9 and TRBJ2-6; TRBD1 agrees at 8 bases. Germline V gene lookup returns CDR1 SGDLS and CDR2 YYNGEE. The V and J ends lost 1 base and 0 bases, in that order; junction bases with no gene match: 6. This CDR3 contains 18 residues. The CDR3 region is CASSVPRDRRSGANVLTF. For the CDR3, the DNA is TGTGCCAGCAGCGTACCCCGGGACAGGCGCTCTGGGGCCAACGTCCTGACTTTC.

The chain recombines TRBV11-3 with TRBJ2-1, with D hard to call. The CDR3 extends over 17 amino acids. The germline V gene encodes CDR1 SGHNT and CDR2 YENEEA. The V end lost 0 bases, the J end lost 0 bases, and 12 bases lay between the germline ends. CDR3 sequence reads: CASSLDFAEPSYNEQFF. CDR3 DNA: TGTGCCAGCAGCTTAGATTTTGCGGAGCCCTCCTACAATGAGCAGTTCTTC. Based on the CDR3 plus reference TRBV11-3 and TRBJ2-1, the full variable domain is EAGVVQSPRYKIIEKKQPVAFWCNPISGHNTLYWYLQNLGQGPELLIRYENEEAVDDSQLPKDRFSAERLKGVDSTLKIQPAELGDSAVYLCASSLDFAEPSYNEQFFGPGTRLTVL.

This chain joins TRBV11-3 and TRBJ2-5; TRBD2 agrees at 8 bases. There are 16 residues in the CDR3. V shed 3 bases and J 1 base; nucleotides not matched to a gene: 7. From germline, CDR1 is SGHNT and CDR2 YENEEA. The chain's CDR3 is CASSLWDSGAQETQYF. The CDR3, as DNA: TGTGCCAGCAGCTTGTGGGATAGCGGGGCCCAAGAGACCCAGTACTTC.

In the case of this clone: The same CDR3 arises from other DNA sequences in this sample as well. V is TRBV19 and J is TRBJ2-1; D gene uncertain. The CDR3 is 13 amino acids. CDR1 is LNHDA and CDR2 is SQIVND in the germline V gene (reference sequence). Trimming removed 3 bases at V and 5 bases at J, with 8 bases between. Here the CDR3 reads CASSINRDNEQFF. CDR3 in DNA: TGTGCCAGTAGTATTAACCGAGACAATGAGCAGTTCTTC.

The J gene is TRBJ1-1, the V gene TRBV6-6, with 8 bases fitting TRBD1. The germline V gene has CDR1 MNHNY and CDR2 SVGAGI (reference sequence). The CDR3 length is 15 residues. The V segment lost 5 bases and the J segment 0 bases; nucleotides outside the gene matches: 5. Here the CDR3 reads CASSKMDRVNTEAFF. The CDR3 region has the DNA TGTGCCAGCAGTAAGATGGACAGGGTGAACACTGAAGCTTTCTTT.